Each of the 24 T cell receptor beta chains below was sequenced from the same sample in a study of cytomegalovirus exposure and HLA in healthy donors. TCRdb's table, derived via immunoSEQ multiplex PCR, lists solely in-frame clones and lacks some. The sample carries roughly 140,000 clones, almost 90% recorded once. Sample: PBMCs. The source of these receptors is a woman between 18 and 29 years old in good health and CMV-seropositive.

The chain combines TRBV4-2 with TRBJ1-5; maybe TRBD1 (5 bases). V lost 4 bases to trimming and J lost 4 bases, with 11 bases between them. The CDR3 is 14 amino acids. Germline V lookup: CDR1 LGHNA, CDR2 YNFKEQ. CDR3 in amino acids: CASSPLSGNQPQHF. Here the CDR3 DNA reads TGTGCCAGCAGCCCTTTGTCAGGGAATCAGCCCCAGCATTTT.

The rearrangement uses TRBV5-8 and TRBJ1-1; D unresolved. Germline loops: CDR1 SGHTS, CDR2 YDEGEE. V was shortened by 4 bases and J by 1 base, with 14 bases between the two germline ends. The CDR3 contains 15 residues. The CDR3, as DNA: TGTGCCAGCAGCCTTATATTTGGCTCGAACACTGAAGCTTTCTTT. This codes for CASSLIFGSNTEAFF.

This chain uses TRBV5-1 with TRBJ2-5; 7 nucleotides align to TRBD1. CDR3 length: 14 amino acids. Trimming took 2 bases from V and 4 from J; bases not matched to a gene: 5. The V gene's germline CDR1 is SGHRS and CDR2 YFSETQ. The CDR3 DNA reads as TGCGCCAGCAGCTTAGGGACAGAGGCAGAGACCCAGTACTTC. Amino acid sequence: CASSLGTEAETQYF.

The chain carries TRBV28 and TRBJ1-5; D call uncertain. The V gene lost 1 base and the J gene lost 0 bases, with 4 bases spanning the gap. The CDR3 contains 14 residues. Per the germline V gene, CDR1 is MDHEN and CDR2 is SYDVKM. The CDR3 sequence: CASSLFSSNQPQHF. CDR3 nucleotide sequence: TGTGCCAGCAGTTTATTTAGTAGCAATCAGCCCCAGCATTTT.

The J gene is TRBJ1-2, the V gene TRBV6-1; 7 nucleotides match TRBD1. The trim removed 8 bases at V and 4 bases at J, leaving 7 bases unmatched. Germline CDR1 and CDR2: MNHNS and SASEGT. The CDR3 spans 13 residues. The CDR3 sequence is CASENRGGYGYTF. CDR3 bases: TGTGCCAGCGAGAACAGGGGAGGCTATGGCTACACCTTC.

The chain has TRBV18 and TRBJ2-7; 10 nucleotides match TRBD1. CDR1 is KGHSH, CDR2 LQKENI, per germline. This CDR3 contains 15 residues. After removal of 1 base from V and 6 bases from J, the junction contained 6 bases not matched to a gene. The CDR3 protein is CASSPLRDRGVEQYF. As DNA, the CDR3 is TGTGCCAGCTCACCACTTCGGGACAGGGGCGTCGAGCAGTACTTC.

V and J are TRBV28 and TRBJ1-2; D is uncertain. Germline V lookup: CDR1 MDHEN, CDR2 SYDVKM. This CDR3 has 14 residues. V was clipped by 5 bases and J by 5 bases, with 15 bases between them. CDR3 nucleotides: TGTGCCAGCAGTCCGCCGCTATCCGTTTATGGCTACACCTTC. This encodes CASSPPLSVYGYTF.

In this sample, this clone turned up once. The gene calls are TRBV7-6 and TRBJ1-3, with TRBD1 identical over 7 bases. This CDR3 comprises 16 residues. Germline assignment: CDR1 SGHVS and CDR2 FNYEAQ. The junction had 9 bases not matched to a gene; V was cut back by 5 bases and J by 2 bases. In nucleotides, the CDR3 is TGTGCCAGCAGCCTACAGGGGCCCTGGCCTGGAAACACCATATATTTT. Protein: CASSLQGPWPGNTIYF.

The chain recombines TRBV7-9 with TRBJ2-1, with TRBD2 matching 9 bases. Germline CDR1 SEHNR, CDR2 FQNEAQ (reference sequence). Losses at the gene ends were 1 base for V and 7 bases for J; bases not matched to a gene: 5. CDR3 size: 15 residues. The CDR3 loop is CASSLVSGRENEQFF. The CDR3 region has the DNA TGTGCCAGCAGCTTAGTTAGCGGGAGAGAAAATGAGCAGTTCTTC.

The chain links TRBV30 to TRBJ2-6, with 8 bases matching TRBD2. After removal of 0 bases from V and 0 bases from J, the junction contained 13 bases not matched to a gene. The CDR3 extends over 20 amino acids. CDR1 GTSNPN and CDR2 SVGIG come from the germline V gene (reference sequence). For the CDR3, the DNA is TGTGCCTGGAGTGTACTCGGCAAGCGGGGGTTCCCCTCTGGGGCCAACGTCCTGACTTTC. This codes for CAWSVLGKRGFPSGANVLTF.

The rearrangement joins TRBV6-6 to TRBJ2-5; TRBD1 matches 8 bases. CDR1 and CDR2 (germline): MNHNY, SVGAGI (reference sequence). Losses at the gene ends were 6 bases for V and 7 bases for J; bases not matched to a gene: 16. This CDR3 spans 16 amino acids. Written as DNA, the CDR3 is TGTGCCAGCAGACCTACGACAGGGGTCAACCTTTGGACCCAGTACTTC. Its translation is CASRPTTGVNLWTQYF.

The rearrangement uses TRBV9 and TRBJ2-5; D unclear. Trimming left V 1 base short and J 2 bases short, with 6 bases between. The CDR3 is 13 amino acids. Germline V lookup: CDR1 SGDLS, CDR2 YYNGEE. The CDR3 coding sequence is TGTGCCAGCAGCGTATCTGTGCAAGAGACCCAGTACTTC. Its translation: CASSVSVQETQYF.

The J gene is TRBJ1-1, the V gene TRBV7-9; 7 bases map to TRBD1. The V gene's germline CDR1 is SEHNR and CDR2 FQNEAQ (reference sequence). CDR3 length: 15 residues. Trimming at V came to 5 bases and at J to 5 bases, leaving 11 bases not matched to a gene. The CDR3 DNA follows: TGTGCCAGCAGCACAACAGGGGAACGGAGGACTGAAGCTTTCTTT. Its translation: CASSTTGERRTEAFF.

The chain links TRBV6-6 to TRBJ2-1; 12 bases are a match to TRBD2. This CDR3 contains 14 residues. The germline V gene has CDR1 MNHNY and CDR2 SVGAGI (reference sequence). V trimming: 2 bases; J trimming: 9 bases; junction bases outside the gene matches: 2. The CDR3, as DNA: TGTGCCAGCAGTTACCTAGCGGGAGGGTCTGAGCAGTTCTTC. Residues: CASSYLAGGSEQFF.

This sequence joins TRBV27 and TRBJ2-7, with D hard to call. The V and J ends lost 6 bases and 2 bases respectively, with 5 bases between them. Per germline, CDR1 MNHEY and CDR2 SMNVEV (reference sequence). The CDR3 is made up of 11 amino acids. This CDR3 is CASRQAYEQYF. CDR3 sequence (DNA): TGTGCCAGCAGGCAGGCCTACGAGCAGTACTTC.

The V and J genes are TRBV25-1 and TRBJ2-7, with 9 nucleotides matching TRBD2. Trimming cost V 7 bases and J 6 bases; bases outside gene matches: 13. The CDR3 is 15 residues long. The germline gives CDR1 MGHDK, CDR2 SYGVNS. The CDR3 loop is CASMAREGRFGEQYF. CDR3 DNA sequence: TGTGCCAGCATGGCGCGGGAGGGCCGTTTTGGCGAGCAGTACTTC.

The chain has TRBV5-4 and TRBJ1-1; 8 bases align to TRBD1. The CDR3 totals 13 residues. V lost 2 bases, J lost 5 bases, and 2 bases stayed unmatched. From germline, CDR1 is SGHNT and CDR2 YYREEE (reference sequence). The CDR3 is CASSFDRGTEAFF. The CDR3 coding sequence is TGTGCCAGCAGCTTTGACAGGGGAACTGAAGCTTTCTTT.

This clone has just one count. The chain employs TRBV5-4 and TRBJ2-2; no clear D gene. The CDR3 sequence is 15 residues long. Germline V CDR1 and CDR2: SGHNT, YYREEE (reference sequence). V shed 2 bases and J shed 0 bases, with 8 bases lying between them. The CDR3 DNA reads TGTGCCAGCAGCTTTGGTAGTGCGAACACCGGGGAGCTGTTTTTT. This encodes CASSFGSANTGELFF.

The rearrangement links TRBV30 to TRBJ1-3; D unresolved. The CDR3 is 12 residues long. V was cut by 5 bases and J by 3 bases, with 8 bases left in between. Germline assignment: CDR1 GTSNPN and CDR2 SVGIG (reference sequence). In DNA form, the CDR3 reads TGTGCCTGGTGGCGAGGTGGAAACACCATATATTTT. This encodes CAWWRGGNTIYF.

The V call is TRBV6-1, the J call TRBJ1-6; D is perhaps TRBD1 (5 bases). V lost 1 base and J lost 7, with 11 bases in between. CDR3 size: 15 residues. Germline CDR1 reads MNHNS; CDR2 reads SASEGT. The CDR3 here is CASSEVGQGNSPLHF. For the CDR3, the DNA is TGTGCCAGCAGTGAAGTAGGGCAGGGAAATTCACCCCTCCACTTT.

This chain joins TRBV4-1 and TRBJ2-7; 9 bases are a match to TRBD1. The CDR3 has 15 residues. CDR1 and CDR2 (germline): MGHRA, YSYEKL. V lost 3 bases and J lost 6; bases outside the gene matches: 9. CDR3 coding DNA: TGCGCCAGCAGCCATCCGGGACAGGGCATGACCGAGCAGTACTTC. As protein: CASSHPGQGMTEQYF.

The chain uses TRBV28 and TRBJ1-2; no clear D. The CDR3 consists of 14 residues. The germline V and J ends were trimmed by 2 bases and 2 bases, with 9 bases remaining between them. Germline values: CDR1 MDHEN, CDR2 SYDVKM. DNA for the CDR3: TGTGCCAGCAGTTTAATATCGAGGAACTATGGCTACACCTTC. Its protein product is CASSLISRNYGYTF.

The genes are TRBV19 and TRBJ2-5; 8 bases fit TRBD2. The V and J ends lost 3 bases and 3 bases, in that order; junction bases with no gene match: 6. The CDR3 spans 15 residues. In germline, CDR1 is LNHDA, CDR2 SQIVND (reference sequence). CDR3 loop: CASSINGRAEETQYF. CDR3 DNA sequence: TGTGCCAGTAGTATCAACGGGAGGGCCGAAGAGACCCAGTACTTC. The full variable domain, rest sourced from reference TRBV19 and TRBJ2-5, is DGGITQSPKYLFRKEGQNVTLSCEQNLNHDAMYWYRQDPGQGLRLIYYSQIVNDFQKGDIAEGYSVSREKKESFPLTVTSAQKNPTAFYLCASSINGRAEETQYFGPGTRLLVL.

The rearrangement joins TRBV7-2 to TRBJ2-1; 7 bases agree with TRBD1. Germline V gene lookup returns CDR1 SGHTA and CDR2 FQGNSA. The CDR3 runs to 12 residues. V lost 0 bases, J lost 16 bases, and 6 bases stayed unmatched. CDR3: CASSLARGSIFF. The CDR3 DNA is TGTGCCAGCAGCTTAGCCAGGGGGAGCATTTTCTTC.